A single sample is the source of the 15 T cell receptor beta chains below, sequenced in a study of blood T cell repertoires in COVID-19. Some clones are missing from TCRdb's copy, which holds only in-frame ones; the method was immunoSEQ multiplex PCR. Among approximately 500,000 clones listed, roughly nine tenths were seen once. The material sequenced was peripheral blood. These receptors originate from a woman between 50 and 59 years old with COVID-19, enrolled during active disease.

This clone was seen just once. CDR3 loop: CASSLIFEGPGANVLTF. The CDR3 DNA is TGTGCCAGCAGCTTAATTTTCGAGGGCCCTGGGGCCAACGTCCTGACTTTC. This chain joins TRBV7-3 and TRBJ2-6; TRBD2 is a possible D gene (5 bases). Germline-derived CDR1 and CDR2 are SGHTA and FQGTGA. The V gene lost 1 base and the J gene lost 2 bases, with 12 bases spanning the gap. This CDR3 contains 17 residues. Supplemented by reference TRBV7-3 and TRBJ2-6, the full variable domain reads GAGVSQTPSNKVTEKGKYVELRCDPISGHTALYWYRQSLGQGPEFLIYFQGTGAADDSGLPNDRFFAVRPEGSVSTLKIQRTERGDSAVYLCASSLIFEGPGANVLTFGAGSRLTVL.

CDR3 bases: TGTGCCAGCAGCGGGTTATTTAGCACCCATGAGCAGTTCTTC. Translating gives CASSGLFSTHEQFF. The chain has TRBV7-2 and TRBJ2-1; D gene unclear. The ends were cut back, 5 bases at V and 8 bases at J, with 16 bases in the middle. The CDR3 has 14 amino acids. CDR1 is SGHTA, CDR2 FQGNSA, per germline.

Worth noting for this clone: The sample has other DNA sequences that encode this CDR3 too. The genes are TRBV19 and TRBJ2-3; D gene unclear. Germline V gene sequence: CDR1 LNHDA, CDR2 SQIVND (reference sequence). The CDR3 sequence is 14 residues long. V dropped 4 bases and J dropped 1 base, with 9 bases sitting between them. The CDR3: CASSTGGGTDTQYF. CDR3 nucleotide sequence: TGTGCCAGTAGTACCGGCGGTGGCACAGATACGCAGTATTTT.

J is TRBJ2-2 and V is TRBV27; 9 bases line up with TRBD1. The CDR3 spans 15 residues. Germline lookup yields CDR1 MNHEY and CDR2 SMNVEV (reference sequence). V dropped 4 bases and J dropped 4; count of bases not matched to a gene: 4. The CDR3, as DNA: TGTGCCAGCAGTTGGGACAGGGTCGGCACCGGGGAGCTGTTTTTT. Protein product: CASSWDRVGTGELFF.

This sequence joins TRBV2 and TRBJ2-3, with 7 bases matching TRBD2. This CDR3 region has 14 residues. Germline lookup yields CDR1 SNHLY and CDR2 FYNNEI. The trim removed 5 bases at V and 4 bases at J, leaving 6 bases unmatched. CDR3 residues: CASSRGRAADTQYF. CDR3 DNA sequence: TGTGCCAGCAGTCGAGGGAGGGCGGCAGATACGCAGTATTTT.

The chain employs TRBV3-1 (or the pseudogene TRBV3-2) and TRBJ1-1; D possibly corresponds to TRBD1 (5 bases). Looked up from germline, CDR1 is LGHDT and CDR2 is YNNKEL (reference sequence). The CDR3 is 15 residues long. The germline V and J ends were trimmed by 3 bases and 5 bases, with 16 bases remaining between them. CDR3 coding DNA: TGTGCCAGCAGCCAGGAGGAGGGGTGGGGGACTGAAGCTTTCTTT. This gives the protein CASSQEEGWGTEAFF.

V is TRBV7-6 and J is TRBJ2-7; 9 positions match TRBD2. Germline assignment: CDR1 SGHVS and CDR2 FNYEAQ. J gave up 0 bases and V 8 bases, and 17 bases lay outside the gene matches. This CDR3 spans 18 amino acids. The CDR3 here is CASPSREAGGLFSYEQYF. The CDR3 DNA sequence: TGTGCCAGCCCCTCAAGGGAAGCGGGGGGCCTTTTCTCCTACGAGCAGTACTTC.

Written as DNA, the CDR3 is TGTGCCAGCAGTTACAGGGTAGGAGTTCGGAACACTGAAGCTTTCTTT. Its translation is CASSYRVGVRNTEAFF. The V gene is TRBV27, the J gene TRBJ1-1, with D maybe TRBD1 (6 bases). Germline CDR1 and CDR2: MNHEY and SMNVEV (reference sequence). The CDR3 totals 16 residues. V lost 4 bases to trimming and J lost 1 base, with 16 bases between them.

A single count supports this clone. The chain recombines TRBV6-1 with TRBJ1-6; D might be TRBD1 (5 bases). CDR1 MNHNS and CDR2 SASEGT come from the germline V gene. This CDR3 comprises 19 residues. The V end lost 3 bases, the J end lost 6 bases, and 24 bases lay between the germline ends. The CDR3 DNA reads as TGTGCCAGCAGTGAGAGTGCGCCCTCGGGGGTAGGGGCTAATTCACCCCTCCACTTT. It codes for CASSESAPSGVGANSPLHF.

In regard to this clone: At the DNA level, this CDR3 is encoded by other sequences in the same sample as well. The chain joins TRBV30 to TRBJ1-5, with a tentative D call TRBD1 (5 bases). Looked up from germline, CDR1 is GTSNPN and CDR2 is SVGIG (reference sequence). Trimming removed 0 bases from V and 4 bases from J, with 7 bases in between. The CDR3 length is 13 residues. The DNA for the CDR3 is TGTGCCTGGAGTGTGGGGGGGAATCAGCCCCAGCATTTT. Translated: CAWSVGGNQPQHF.

The sample holds one count of this clone. The chain joins TRBV27 to TRBJ1-5; the match to TRBD1 covers 12 bases. Germline-derived CDR1 and CDR2 are MNHEY and SMNVEV (reference sequence). V was pared by 5 bases and J by 6 bases, with 5 bases of the junction left unmatched. This CDR3 comprises 15 residues. The CDR3 sequence: CASSTGTGGGQPQHF. In DNA form, the CDR3 reads TGTGCCAGCAGTACGGGGACAGGGGGCGGTCAGCCCCAGCATTTT.

The V gene is TRBV10-2, the J gene TRBJ1-2, with D maybe TRBD1 (5 bases). Trimming took 7 bases from V and 6 from J, leaving 15 bases between them. This CDR3 comprises 13 residues. CDR1 is WSHSY and CDR2 is SAAADI in the germline V gene. The CDR3 here is CASTAAPRDGYTF. CDR3 bases: TGCGCCAGCACGGCAGCCCCCAGGGATGGCTACACCTTC.

The V and J genes are TRBV19 and TRBJ2-1; possible D gene TRBD2, 5 bases. CDR3 size: 14 residues. The germline CDR1 and CDR2 sequences are LNHDA and SQIVND (reference sequence). Trimming removed 7 bases at V and 0 bases at J, with 10 bases between. The CDR3 protein is CASTSPSSYNEQFF. CDR3 DNA: TGTGCCAGTACTAGCCCCAGCTCCTACAATGAGCAGTTCTTC.

J is TRBJ2-1 and V is TRBV4-1; TRBD1 matches at 10 bases. This CDR3 has 19 residues. The V and J ends lost 4 bases and 2 bases, in that order; junction bases with no gene match: 14. CDR1 and CDR2 from the germline V gene are MGHRA and YSYEKL. The CDR3 DNA follows: TGCGCCAGCAGCCGTCTGACAGGGACAGGGGAGTCCGCCTACAATGAGCAGTTCTTC. It specifies CASSRLTGTGESAYNEQFF.

This clone was seen only a few times. This sequence joins TRBV24-1 and TRBJ2-7; TRBD1 might be the D (5 bases). The CDR3 runs to 13 residues. Trimming took off 4 bases at V and 7 bases at J, with 13 bases between the two ends. CDR1 is KGHDR and CDR2 is SFDVKD in the germline V gene. The CDR3 protein is CATSEGTGEEQYF. In nucleotides, the CDR3 is TGTGCCACCAGTGAGGGTACAGGTGAAGAGCAGTACTTC.